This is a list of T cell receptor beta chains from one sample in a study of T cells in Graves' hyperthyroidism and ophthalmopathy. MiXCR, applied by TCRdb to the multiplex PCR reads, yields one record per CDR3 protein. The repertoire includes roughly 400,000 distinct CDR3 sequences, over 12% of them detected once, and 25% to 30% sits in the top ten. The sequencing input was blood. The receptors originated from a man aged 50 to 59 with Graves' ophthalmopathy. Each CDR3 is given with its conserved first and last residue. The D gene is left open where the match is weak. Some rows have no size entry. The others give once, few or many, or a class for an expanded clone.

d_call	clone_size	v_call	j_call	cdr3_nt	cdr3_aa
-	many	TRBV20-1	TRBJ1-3	TGCAGTGCTAGAGCGGTGGGGGCGGCTGGAAACACCATATATTTT	CSARAVGAAGNTIYF
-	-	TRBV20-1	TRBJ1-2	TGCAGTGCCCTGGGGGGGGTCTATGGCTACACCTTC	CSALGGVYGYTF
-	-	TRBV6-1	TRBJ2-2	TGTGCCAGCAACCACCGGTGGGACACCGGGGAGCTGTTTTTT	CASNHRWDTGELFF
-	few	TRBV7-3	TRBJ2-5	TGTGCCAGCAGCTTAGGTGCACAGGGTTCCAAGTACTTC	CASSLGAQGSKYF
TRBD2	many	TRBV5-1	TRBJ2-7	TGCGCCAGCAGCGCAAGACTAGCGGGTAACTACGAGCAGTACTTC	CASSARLAGNYEQYF
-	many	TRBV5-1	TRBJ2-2	TGCGCCAGCAGCCCCGCCCAAGCCACCGGGGAGCTGTTTTTT	CASSPAQATGELFF
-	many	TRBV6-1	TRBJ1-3	TGTGCCAGCAGTGAAGCGAGAGGGAGTGGAAACACCATATATTTT	CASSEARGSGNTIYF
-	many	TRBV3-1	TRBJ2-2	TGTGCCAGCAGCCAAGTGACCCTTTTGAACACCGGGGAGCTGCTTTTT	CASSQVTLLNTGELLF
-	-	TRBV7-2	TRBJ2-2	TGTGCCAGCAGCTTTGTCGTGGGGGCCACCGGGGAGCTGTTTTTT	CASSFVVGATGELFF
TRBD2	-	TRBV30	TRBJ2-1	TGTGCCTGGAGAAGACTAGCGGGAGCGTCCTCCTACAATGAGCAGTTCTTC	CAWRRLAGASSYNEQFF
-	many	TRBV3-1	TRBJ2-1	TGTGCCAGCAGCCCCCTTTCCGAATACAATGAGCAGTTCTTC	CASSPLSEYNEQFF
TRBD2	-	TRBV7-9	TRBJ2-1	TGTGCCAGCAGCTCCCCCCGCGGGAGGTTCTACAATGAGCAGTTCTTC	CASSSPRGRFYNEQFF
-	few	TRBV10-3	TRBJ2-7	TGTGCCATCAGTGCGTATAGTCCAGCGGTGTGGGAGTCCTACGAGCAGTACTTC	CAISAYSPAVWESYEQYF
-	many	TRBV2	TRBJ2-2	TGTGCCAGCAGTGAAATCACGAACACCGGGGAGCTGTTTTTT	CASSEITNTGELFF
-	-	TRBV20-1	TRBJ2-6	TGCAGTGCGTCCGGGATCTACTCTGGGGCCAACGTCCTGACTTTC	CSASGIYSGANVLTF
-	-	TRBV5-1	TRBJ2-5	TGCGCCAGCAAGGGGGTTTACCAAGAGACCCAGTACTTC	CASKGVYQETQYF
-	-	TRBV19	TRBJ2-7	TGTGCCAGTAGTATTAGCGGAACTGGAAGGGGACAGCCCTACGAGCAGTACTTC	CASSISGTGRGQPYEQYF
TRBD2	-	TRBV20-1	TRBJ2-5	TGCAGTGCTACTACTAGCGGGCTGGAGACCCAGTACTTC	CSATTSGLETQYF
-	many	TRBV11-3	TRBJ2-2	TGTGCCAGCAAGTTAGGGCCCAGTAACGCCGGGGAGCTGTTTTTT	CASKLGPSNAGELFF
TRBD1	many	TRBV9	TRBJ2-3	TGTGCCAGCAGCCGGAATACAGGGGGCGCAGGGGATACGCAGTATTTT	CASSRNTGGAGDTQYF
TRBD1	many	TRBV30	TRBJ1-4	TGTGCCACCTCCACCACAGGGGGCCGGGGGGAAAAACTGTTTTTT	CATSTTGGRGEKLFF
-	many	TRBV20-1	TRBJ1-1	TGCAGTGCGAGCAGGGTAGGCACTGAAGCTTTCTTT	CSASRVGTEAFF
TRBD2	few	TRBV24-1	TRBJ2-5	TGTGCCACCGGCGCCGGGGGGAGGCAAGAGACCCAGTACTTC	CATGAGGRQETQYF
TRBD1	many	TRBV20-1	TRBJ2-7	TGCAGTGCGCAGGGACAGGGATTGAGGAGGACCCGATACGAGCAGTACTTC	CSAQGQGLRRTRYEQYF
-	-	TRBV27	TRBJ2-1	TGTGCCAGCAGTCGTAGGGAGCCTGGTGGCAATGAGCAGTTCTTC	CASSRREPGGNEQFF
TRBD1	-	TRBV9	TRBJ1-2	TGTGCCAGCAGCGTCCGACAGGGGGACAGTTATGGCTACACCTTC	CASSVRQGDSYGYTF
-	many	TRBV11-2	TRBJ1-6	TGTGCCAGCAGCTTAGGAGGGCTTGCGGATTCACCCCTCCACTTT	CASSLGGLADSPLHF
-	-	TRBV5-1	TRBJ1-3	TGCGCCAGCAGCGGAACGCGGTTCGGGGGGTCTGGAAACACCATATATTTT	CASSGTRFGGSGNTIYF
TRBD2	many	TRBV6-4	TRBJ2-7	TGTGCCAGCAGTGACTCAAAGCGGGAGCGGACCTACGAGCAGTACTTC	CASSDSKRERTYEQYF
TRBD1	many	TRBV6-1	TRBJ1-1	TGTGCCAGCAGAACCCGACAGGGGTACACTGAAGCTTTCTTT	CASRTRQGYTEAFF
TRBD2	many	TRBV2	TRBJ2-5	TGTGCCAGCAGAGAGAGACTAGCCCTAGGAGAGACCCAGTACTTC	CASRERLALGETQYF
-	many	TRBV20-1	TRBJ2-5	TGCAGTGCCAGCCTCACAGGGTTAACTGAGACCCAGTACTTC	CSASLTGLTETQYF
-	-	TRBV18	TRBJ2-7	TGTGCCAGCTCACCAACGACATCAGGGCACGAGCAGTACTTC	CASSPTTSGHEQYF
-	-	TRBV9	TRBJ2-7	TGTGCCAGCAGCGATCCGGGCCAGGAAGCCTACGAGCAGTACTTC	CASSDPGQEAYEQYF
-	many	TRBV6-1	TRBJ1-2	TGTGCCAGCAGTCCAGAGGGAGAGGCTAGCTATGGCTACACCTTC	CASSPEGEASYGYTF
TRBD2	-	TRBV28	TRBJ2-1	TGTGCCAGCATCCAGTGGGTTACTAGCGGGAGAGGCGAGCAGTTCTTC	CASIQWVTSGRGEQFF
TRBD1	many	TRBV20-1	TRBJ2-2	TGCAGTGCTCCCCTCAACAGGGGCTCCACCGGGGAGCTGTTTTTT	CSAPLNRGSTGELFF
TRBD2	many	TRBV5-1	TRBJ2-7	TGCGCCAGCAGCCTCATCGGCGGGAGAGGCTCCTACGAGCAGTACTTC	CASSLIGGRGSYEQYF
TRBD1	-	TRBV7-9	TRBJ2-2	TGTGCCATCCCGGGACAGGCAGGCGGGGAGCTGTTTTTT	CAIPGQAGGELFF
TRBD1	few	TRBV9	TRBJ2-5	TGTGCCAGCAGCGTAGGACCCGGACAGGGTTCGTCTTCCCAAGAGACCCAGTACTTC	CASSVGPGQGSSSQETQYF
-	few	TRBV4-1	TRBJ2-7	TGCGCCAGCAGCCAATCCGACAGAAGCTACGAGCAGTACTTC	CASSQSDRSYEQYF
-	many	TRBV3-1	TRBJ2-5	TGTGCCAGCAGCGGACTGGGGGAGACCCAGTACTTC	CASSGLGETQYF
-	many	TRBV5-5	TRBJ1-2	TGTGCCAGCAGCTTGCTAGGGGGCTACACCTTC	CASSLLGGYTF
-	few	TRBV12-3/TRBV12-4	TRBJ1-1	TGTGCCAGCAGGTTGCCAGGGAGAACGGACACTGAAGCTTTCTTT	CASRLPGRTDTEAFF
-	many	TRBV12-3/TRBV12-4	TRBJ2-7	TGTGCCAGCAGTTTATTCGAAGATCGCGGGGACGAGCAGTACTTC	CASSLFEDRGDEQYF
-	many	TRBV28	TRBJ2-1	TGTGCCAGCAGTTCCACCATCAATGAGCAGTTCTTC	CASSSTINEQFF
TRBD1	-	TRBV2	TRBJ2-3	TGTGCCAGCGGAGGACAGGGGGCATCAGATACGCAGTATTTT	CASGGQGASDTQYF
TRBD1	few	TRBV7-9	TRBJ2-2	TGTGCCAGCAGCCCCGGGACAGGGGTTACCGGGGAGCTGTTTTTT	CASSPGTGVTGELFF
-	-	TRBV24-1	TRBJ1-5	TGTGCCACCAGTGTCCCGCATTCCTCCACAGGGAACAATCAGCCCCAGCATTTT	CATSVPHSSTGNNQPQHF
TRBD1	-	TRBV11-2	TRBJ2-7	TGTGCCAGCAGTTTAGGGACAGGCGAGCAGTACTTC	CASSLGTGEQYF
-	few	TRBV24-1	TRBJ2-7	TGTGCCACCAGTCACAAAAGCTCCTACGAGCAGTACTTC	CATSHKSSYEQYF